The 31 T cell receptor beta chains given below trace back to one sample, sequenced in a study of control samples from healthy donors and cancer patients. Measured with immunoSEQ multiplex PCR; TCRdb has only the in-frame clones, and not every one. This table holds 25,000 to 35,000 clones, approximately 95% found once. Sequencing used blood. The receptors originated from a man in his 60s in good health.

The CDR3 coding sequence is TGTGCCAGCAGCCAAGACAGGGCGGGAGCTAATGAAAAACTGTTTTTT. It encodes CASSQDRAGANEKLFF. The chain uses TRBV4-2 and TRBJ1-4; tentative D call: TRBD1 (5 bases). CDR3 length: 16 residues. Germline V gene data show CDR1 as LGHNA and CDR2 as YNFKEQ. V lost 0 bases and J lost 3, with 11 bases in between.

The chain employs TRBV7-2 and TRBJ2-7; D possibly corresponds to TRBD1 (6 bases). The CDR3 is made up of 16 amino acids. CDR1 is SGHTA and CDR2 is FQGNSA in the germline V gene. Trimming left V 5 bases short and J 2 bases short, with 19 bases between. CDR3 coding DNA: TGTGCCAGCAGCCTGAGTACAGGGCTGGGAGCCTACGAGCAGTACTTC. Its protein is CASSLSTGLGAYEQYF.

The chain recombines TRBV11-3 with TRBJ2-5, with D possibly matching TRBD1 (6 bases). The CDR3 has 16 residues. Trimming cost V 1 base and J 1 base, with 13 bases left between them. Germline V CDR1 and CDR2: SGHNT, YENEEA. The DNA of the CDR3 is TGTGCCAGCAGCTTAGGTGTGGGGGCTTCCCAAGAGACCCAGTACTTC. Translated: CASSLGVGASQETQYF. Full variable domain (rest looked up from reference TRBV11-3 and TRBJ2-5): EAGVVQSPRYKIIEKKQPVAFWCNPISGHNTLYWYLQNLGQGPELLIRYENEEAVDDSQLPKDRFSAERLKGVDSTLKIQPAELGDSAVYLCASSLGVGASQETQYFGPGTRLLVL.

The chain couples TRBV10-3 to TRBJ2-3, with D perhaps matching TRBD1 or TRBD2 (5 bases each). V was clipped by 4 bases and J by 6 bases, with 20 bases between them. Germline V gene sequence: CDR1 ENHRY, CDR2 SYGVKD. This CDR3 is built from 16 residues. In nucleotides, the CDR3 is TGTGCCATCAGTGGGTCCGGGACCCCAGGTGCGGATACGCAGTATTTT. It yields the protein CAISGSGTPGADTQYF.

The chain couples TRBV9 to TRBJ2-3; unclear D gene. Germline CDR1 is SGDLS and CDR2 is YYNGEE. The CDR3 is 12 residues long. Between the trimmed V and J ends, which lost 0 bases and 5 bases, there was a span of 4 bases. CDR3 in amino acids: CASSVAEDTQYF. The DNA for the CDR3 is TGTGCCAGCAGCGTAGCGGAAGATACGCAGTATTTT.

The V gene is TRBV6-2 or TRBV6-3, the J gene TRBJ2-7, with TRBD1 matching over 7 bases. V dropped 0 bases and J dropped 3; count of bases not matched to a gene: 11. The CDR3 consists of 17 residues. Germline loops: CDR1 MNHEY, CDR2 SVGEGT. DNA for the CDR3: TGTGCCAGCAGTTACTCGATTGCCCGACAGGGCCACTACGAGCAGTACTTC. This translates into CASSYSIARQGHYEQYF.

In its sample, this clone was seen a few times. The CDR3 DNA reads TGCGCCAGCAGCTTGGTCCAGGGCCCAGATACGCAGTATTTT. It encodes CASSLVQGPDTQYF. The V gene is TRBV5-1, the J gene TRBJ2-3, with D perhaps TRBD1 (5 bases). Between the trimmed V and J ends, which lost 0 bases and 4 bases, there was a span of 9 bases. The CDR3 is 14 amino acids. Per the germline V gene, CDR1 is SGHRS and CDR2 is YFSETQ.

The rearrangement links TRBV9 to TRBJ2-7; D remains unclear. V was clipped by 4 bases and J by 5 bases, with 22 bases between them. The CDR3 length is 16 residues. From germline, CDR1 is SGDLS and CDR2 YYNGEE. The CDR3 region has the DNA TGTGCCAGCAGCCCATACGGCGGTGGCCCTTTGGACGAGCAGTACTTC. Translation gives CASSPYGGGPLDEQYF.

The rearrangement links TRBV7-2 to TRBJ2-7; unclear D gene. The V gene's germline CDR1 is SGHTA and CDR2 FQGNSA. Trimming shortened V by 1 base and J by 3 bases, and 10 bases separated the two germline ends. This CDR3 comprises 14 residues. CDR3 sequence: CASSLGGNDYEQYF. The CDR3 DNA sequence: TGTGCCAGCAGCTTAGGTGGGAACGACTACGAGCAGTACTTC.

This chain links TRBV11-3 with TRBJ2-7; TRBD1 agrees at 9 bases. V lost 4 bases to trimming and J lost 3 bases; unmatched junction nucleotides: 4. The CDR3 runs to 14 residues. The germline gives CDR1 SGHNT, CDR2 YENEEA. CDR3 sequence: CASSSGTGSYEQYF. The CDR3 nucleotides read TGTGCCAGCAGCTCCGGGACAGGGAGCTACGAGCAGTACTTC. The full variable domain, completed using reference TRBV11-3 and TRBJ2-7, is EAGVVQSPRYKIIEKKQPVAFWCNPISGHNTLYWYLQNLGQGPELLIRYENEEAVDDSQLPKDRFSAERLKGVDSTLKIQPAELGDSAVYLCASSSGTGSYEQYFGPGTRLTVT.

The chain is built from TRBV21-1 and TRBJ1-1; the tabulated D call, TRBD1, remains unverified against the DNA. TRBV21-1 is an annotated pseudogene. CDR3 size: 13 residues. The CDR3 sequence: CASSWTGRVGAFF. CDR3 bases: TGTGCCAGCAGCTGGACAGGGAGGGTTGGGGCTTTCTTT.

This chain uses TRBV20-1 with TRBJ1-2; D ambiguous. Germline loops: CDR1 DFQATT, CDR2 SNEGSKA (reference sequence). Trimming stripped 2 bases from V and 6 bases from J, with 7 bases between. The CDR3 is 11 amino acids. The CDR3 DNA sequence: TGCAGTGCTAGAACGGGAAATGGCTACACCTTC. Its protein product is CSARTGNGYTF.

The chain links TRBV4-1 to TRBJ1-1, with D possibly being TRBD1 (6 bases). Trimming cost V 0 bases and J 11 bases, with 19 bases left between them. Germline CDR1 reads MGHRA; CDR2 reads YSYEKL. The CDR3 sequence is 15 residues long. Written as DNA, the CDR3 is TGCGCCAGCAGCCAAGAACCGACAGGATCCGAAAGGGCTTTCTTT. It yields the protein CASSQEPTGSERAFF.

This sequence joins TRBV19 and TRBJ1-1, with 9 bases fitting TRBD1. With 6 bases clipped from V and 3 bases from J, the junction kept 8 bases outside the gene matches. Germline V lookup: CDR1 LNHDA, CDR2 SQIVND (reference sequence). The CDR3 consists of 15 residues. CDR3 coding DNA: TGTGCCAGTAGCAAACAGGGGGCACTGGACACTGAAGCTTTCTTT. Amino acid sequence: CASSKQGALDTEAFF.

The chain links TRBV6-5 to TRBJ2-7; TRBD1 might be the D (6 bases). Germline CDR1 and CDR2: MNHEY and SVGAGI. The CDR3 sequence is 13 residues long. The V end lost 8 bases, the J end lost 2 bases, and 13 bases lay between the germline ends. The CDR3 loop reads CASRDIQTYEQYF. The CDR3 nucleotides read TGTGCCAGCCGGGACATCCAAACCTACGAGCAGTACTTC.

This clone was found a few times. This chain links TRBV7-9 with TRBJ1-6; D unclear. CDR1 and CDR2 from the germline V gene are SEHNR and FQNEAQ (reference sequence). This CDR3 spans 15 amino acids. For the CDR3, the DNA is TGTGCTACCGATAAGAAGGGCACCTATAATTCACCCCTCCACTTT. It yields the protein CATDKKGTYNSPLHF. The variable domain in full, completed from reference TRBV7-9 and TRBJ1-6, reads DTGVSQNPRHKITKRGQNVTFRCDPISEHNRLYWYRQTLGQGPEFLTYFQNEAQLEKSRLLSDRFSAERPKGSFSTLEIQRTEQGDSAMYLCATDKKGTYNSPLHFGNGTRLTVT.

This rearrangement joins TRBV25-1 to TRBJ2-7; no clear D. The CDR3 is 12 amino acids. From germline, CDR1 is MGHDK and CDR2 SYGVNS. Trimming took off 6 bases at V and 3 bases at J, with 9 bases between the two ends. CDR3 loop: CASRQGLYEQYF. In nucleotides, the CDR3 is TGTGCCAGCAGGCAAGGGCTCTACGAGCAGTACTTC.

The rearrangement joins TRBV2 to TRBJ2-2; D is possibly TRBD1 (5 bases). Trimming left V 8 bases short and J 0 bases short, with 10 bases between. There are 14 residues in the CDR3. CDR1 is SNHLY, CDR2 FYNNEI, per germline. The CDR3 nucleotides are TGTGCCAGCGACTGGGGCGCGAACACCGGGGAGCTGTTTTTT. The encoded protein is CASDWGANTGELFF. Based on the CDR3 plus reference TRBV2 and TRBJ2-2, the full variable domain is EPEVTQTPSHQVTQMGQEVILRCVPISNHLYFYWYRQILGQKVEFLVSFYNNEISEKSEIFDDQFSVERPDGSNFTLKIRSTKLEDSAMYFCASDWGANTGELFFGEGSRLTVL.

The CDR3 DNA reads as TGTGCCAGCAGTTACTCGACGCAAGGGACTGAAGCTTTCTTT. Translated: CASSYSTQGTEAFF. The chain couples TRBV6-5 to TRBJ1-1; D is ambiguous. V shed 0 bases and J shed 5 bases, with 10 bases lying between them. The CDR3 is 14 residues long. Germline CDR1 is MNHEY and CDR2 is SVGAGI.

The chain uses TRBV2 and TRBJ1-1, with TRBD1 as a possible D gene (6 bases). The germline CDR1 and CDR2 sequences are SNHLY and FYNNEI. V shed 10 bases and J shed 1 base, with 13 bases lying between them. CDR3 length: 13 residues. The CDR3 here is CANEGGRNTEAFF. CDR3 DNA: TGTGCCAACGAGGGGGGCAGGAACACTGAAGCTTTCTTT.

This chain links TRBV30 with TRBJ1-6; D may be TRBD1 (5 bases). V was pared by 5 bases and J by 4 bases, with 9 bases between. Germline V CDR1 and CDR2: GTSNPN, SVGIG (reference sequence). The CDR3 has 13 residues. The chain's CDR3 is CAWAGLYNSPLHF. The DNA for the CDR3 is TGTGCCTGGGCGGGACTTTATAATTCACCCCTCCACTTT.

The genes are TRBV29-1 and TRBJ2-3, with D uncertain. Germline V lookup: CDR1 SQVTM, CDR2 ANQGSEA. The V end lost 4 bases, the J end lost 2 bases, and 10 bases lay between the germline ends. The length of the CDR3 is 13 residues. The CDR3 coding sequence is TGCAGCGTTGGTGCTGGCACCACAGATACGCAGTATTTT. Its protein is CSVGAGTTDTQYF.

In nucleotides, the CDR3 is TGTGCCAGCACTAGGACAGAGAACACTGAAGCTTTCTTT. This gives the protein CASTRTENTEAFF. J is TRBJ1-1 and V is TRBV13, with D perhaps TRBD1 (6 bases). The V end lost 7 bases, the J end lost 1 base, and 10 bases lay between the germline ends. The CDR3 is made up of 13 amino acids. The germline gives CDR1 PRHDT, CDR2 FYEKMQ (reference sequence). The complete variable domain, with remaining parts taken from reference TRBV13 and TRBJ1-1, reads AAGVIQSPRHLIKEKRETATLKCYPIPRHDTVYWYQQGPGQDPQFLISFYEKMQSDKGSIPDRFSAQQFSDYHSELNMSSLELGDSALYFCASTRTENTEAFFGQGTRLTVV.

The chain employs TRBV10-3 and TRBJ1-4, with D unresolved. Trimming cost V 11 bases and J 5 bases, with 12 bases left between them. Looked up from germline, CDR1 is ENHRY and CDR2 is SYGVKD. CDR3 size: 12 residues. The CDR3: CAPSCRNEKLFF. CDR3 coding DNA: TGTGCCCCCTCCTGCCGGAATGAAAAACTGTTTTTT.

The chain uses TRBV6-5 and TRBJ1-2, with 8 positions matching TRBD1. CDR1 and CDR2 from the germline V gene are MNHEY and SVGAGI. The CDR3 is made up of 15 amino acids. V lost 7 bases to trimming and J lost 5 bases; unmatched junction nucleotides: 12. The CDR3 DNA reads TGTGCCAGCACCACCCCCGGGACAGGCCTATATGGCTACACCTTC. This gives the protein CASTTPGTGLYGYTF.

The J gene is TRBJ1-2, the V gene TRBV7-2; the D gene is possibly TRBD1 (6 bases). The germline gives CDR1 SGHTA, CDR2 FQGNSA. The CDR3 loop spans 15 amino acids. V was shortened by 1 base and J by 2 bases, with 11 bases between the two germline ends. DNA of the CDR3: TGTGCCAGCAGCTTAGTCCAGGACAGAAACTATGGCTACACCTTC. Translated: CASSLVQDRNYGYTF.

This clone was seen only once. This CDR3 is CAISESDAPNYGYTF. CDR3 nucleotide sequence: TGTGCCATCAGTGAAAGCGACGCACCTAACTATGGCTACACCTTC. The chain has TRBV10-3 and TRBJ1-2, with unresolved D. V was cut by 3 bases and J by 0 bases, with 11 bases left in between. Germline assignment: CDR1 ENHRY and CDR2 SYGVKD. The CDR3 is 15 amino acids.

This chain links TRBV3-1 (or the pseudogene TRBV3-2) with TRBJ1-4; unclear D gene. V was pared by 0 bases and J by 6 bases, with 11 bases between. The CDR3 spans 15 residues. Germline lookup yields CDR1 LGHDT and CDR2 YNNKEL (reference sequence). CDR3 coding DNA: TGTGCCAGCAGCCAAGAGGCCAGGCCGGATGAAAAACTGTTTTTT. Amino acid sequence: CASSQEARPDEKLFF.

V usage is TRBV27 and J usage is TRBJ1-1; D is uncertain. CDR3 length: 14 residues. Between the trimmed V and J ends, which lost 3 bases and 5 bases, there was a span of 13 bases. The V gene's germline CDR1 is MNHEY and CDR2 SMNVEV (reference sequence). CDR3 protein: CASSFSVPGTEAFF. In DNA form, the CDR3 reads TGTGCCAGCAGTTTTAGTGTGCCGGGGACTGAAGCTTTCTTT.

This sequence joins TRBV10-3 and TRBJ1-2; no firm D call. The CDR3 is made up of 14 amino acids. V was trimmed by 0 bases and J by 4 bases, leaving 9 bases between them. Per germline, CDR1 ENHRY and CDR2 SYGVKD. Here the CDR3 DNA reads TGTGCCATCAGTGAGTCGGCACAAATCTATGGCTACACCTTC. Translation gives CAISESAQIYGYTF.

This sequence joins TRBV5-1 and TRBJ2-6; no clear D. Between the trimmed V and J ends, which lost 0 bases and 2 bases, there was a span of 0 bases. Germline loops: CDR1 SGHRS, CDR2 YFSETQ. CDR3 length: 13 residues. For the CDR3, the DNA is TGCGCCAGCAGCTTGGCTGGGGCCAACGTCCTGACTTTC. It yields the protein CASSLAGANVLTF.